The clone carrying this T cell receptor beta chain has ten or more counts. TCRdb ran MiXCR on the 5' RACE reads and lists one entry per CDR3 protein. The table has tens of thousands of distinct CDR3 sequences, just under 6.5% seen once. This specimen comes from a study of neurological immune-mediated disorders. With 6 bases clipped from V and 5 bases from J, the junction kept 7 bases outside the gene matches. This CDR3 contains 15 residues. Per the germline V gene, CDR1 is ENHRY and CDR2 is SYGVKD. V and J are TRBV10-3 and TRBJ2-1, with 10 positions matching TRBD2. The sequence was collected from a woman in her thirties or forties in good health. What was sequenced was CD4+ T cells from blood. This chain's CDR3 is CAIREGLADNNEQFF. The CDR3 DNA sequence: TGTGCCATCAGGGAAGGACTAGCGGACAACAATGAGCAGTTCTTC.